Listed below are T cell receptor beta chains from one sample, sequenced in a study of blood T cell repertoires in COVID-19. The method was immunoSEQ multiplex PCR; TCRdb's version includes in-frame clones alone and lacks a portion of them. The table includes 350,000 to 400,000 clones, roughly 91% detected once. The sample taken for sequencing was PBMCs or T cells enriched from blood (not recorded which). The receptors shown here come from a woman between 18 and 29 years old who had recovered from COVID-19. The CDR3 runs from the conserved cysteine through the conserved F or W. The D gene is left open where the match is weak. Rows give clone size only sometimes, using once, few, many, or a class for an expanded clone.

j_call: TRBJ1-1
d_call: TRBD1
v_call: TRBV5-1
clone_size: NA
cdr3_aa: CASSSRTGGTEAFF
cdr3_nt: TGCGCCAGCAGCTCAAGGACAGGGGGCACTGAAGCTTTCTTT

j_call: TRBJ2-2
d_call: NA
v_call: TRBV10-3
clone_size: few
cdr3_aa: CAISKGSAGSGELFF
cdr3_nt: TGTGCCATCAGCAAAGGGTCGGCCGGGAGCGGGGAGCTGTTTTTT

j_call: TRBJ1-3
d_call: NA
v_call: TRBV9
clone_size: NA
cdr3_aa: CASRGKGDSGNTIYF
cdr3_nt: TGTGCCAGCAGGGGAAAAGGGGATTCGGGAAACACCATATATTTT

j_call: TRBJ2-1
d_call: NA
v_call: TRBV7-3
clone_size: once
cdr3_aa: CASSLNGNEQFF
cdr3_nt: TGTGCCAGCAGCTTAAACGGCAATGAGCAGTTCTTC

j_call: TRBJ1-1
d_call: TRBD1
v_call: TRBV5-1
clone_size: NA
cdr3_aa: CASSSPRGQGTNTEAFF
cdr3_nt: TGCGCCAGCAGCTCGCCCCGGGGACAGGGGACCAACACTGAAGCTTTCTTT

j_call: TRBJ1-3
d_call: NA
v_call: TRBV23-1
clone_size: NA
cdr3_aa: CARDSREASGNTIYF
cdr3_nt: TGCGCCAGAGACAGCCGGGAGGCCTCTGGAAACACCATATATTTT

j_call: TRBJ1-2
d_call: TRBD1
v_call: TRBV30
clone_size: NA
cdr3_aa: CAWSVTLVSTGGGYTF
cdr3_nt: TGTGCCTGGAGTGTAACATTAGTCTCAACAGGGGGAGGCTACACCTTC

j_call: TRBJ1-2
d_call: TRBD1
v_call: TRBV5-6
clone_size: NA
cdr3_aa: CASMGQGNYGYTF
cdr3_nt: TGTGCCAGCATGGGACAGGGGAACTATGGCTACACCTTC

j_call: TRBJ1-1
d_call: NA
v_call: TRBV29-1
clone_size: NA
cdr3_aa: CSVQGRLSTEAFF
cdr3_nt: TGCAGCGTTCAGGGGCGTTTGAGTACTGAAGCTTTCTTT

j_call: TRBJ1-3
d_call: NA
v_call: TRBV30
clone_size: NA
cdr3_aa: CAWSVQGRNTIYF
cdr3_nt: TGTGCCTGGAGTGTGCAGGGAAGAAACACCATATATTTT

j_call: TRBJ1-2
d_call: TRBD1
v_call: TRBV5-4
clone_size: NA
cdr3_aa: CASSLAGTGGKGYTF
cdr3_nt: TGTGCCAGCAGCTTGGCAGGGACAGGGGGGAAGGGCTACACCTTC

j_call: TRBJ2-5
d_call: TRBD2
v_call: TRBV4-1
clone_size: NA
cdr3_aa: CASSQVQRGGRETQYF
cdr3_nt: TGCGCCAGCAGCCAAGTACAGCGGGGGGGCCGAGAGACCCAGTACTTC

j_call: TRBJ2-7
d_call: TRBD2
v_call: TRBV18
clone_size: NA
cdr3_aa: CASSPPEGLASTYF
cdr3_nt: TGTGCCAGCTCACCACCGGAGGGACTAGCCAGTACGTACTTC

j_call: TRBJ2-5
d_call: NA
v_call: TRBV5-1
clone_size: NA
cdr3_aa: CASSLSGFQETQYF
cdr3_nt: TGCGCCAGCAGCTTGAGCGGGTTCCAAGAGACCCAGTACTTC

j_call: TRBJ1-1
d_call: NA
v_call: TRBV6-5
clone_size: NA
cdr3_aa: CASSRTVGTEAFF
cdr3_nt: TGTGCCAGCAGTCGGACAGTCGGCACTGAAGCTTTCTTT

j_call: TRBJ1-2
d_call: NA
v_call: TRBV10-3
clone_size: NA
cdr3_aa: CAISEIDAGPPYGYTF
cdr3_nt: TGTGCCATCAGTGAGATCGACGCAGGGCCCCCCTATGGCTACACCTTC

j_call: TRBJ2-7
d_call: NA
v_call: TRBV27
clone_size: NA
cdr3_aa: CASSLIGTYEQYF
cdr3_nt: TGTGCCAGCAGTTTAATCGGTACCTACGAGCAGTACTTC

j_call: TRBJ2-7
d_call: TRBD1
v_call: TRBV10-3
clone_size: NA
cdr3_aa: CAISRDREFGEQYF
cdr3_nt: TGTGCCATCAGTCGGGACAGGGAGTTTGGCGAGCAGTACTTC

j_call: TRBJ2-7
d_call: NA
v_call: TRBV11-3
clone_size: NA
cdr3_aa: CASSLAGDGSYEQYF
cdr3_nt: TGTGCCAGCAGCTTAGCAGGGGATGGCTCCTACGAGCAGTACTTC

j_call: TRBJ1-4
d_call: TRBD1
v_call: TRBV10-1
clone_size: NA
cdr3_aa: CARRGQGVREKLFF
cdr3_nt: TGCGCCAGAAGGGGACAGGGTGTACGTGAAAAACTGTTTTTT

j_call: TRBJ1-3
d_call: NA
v_call: TRBV6-6
clone_size: NA
cdr3_aa: CASSYSGVDSGNTIYF
cdr3_nt: TGTGCCAGCAGTTACTCGGGCGTCGACTCTGGAAACACCATATATTTT

j_call: TRBJ1-2
d_call: TRBD1
v_call: TRBV6-5
clone_size: NA
cdr3_aa: CASSYYTRDSRYGYTF
cdr3_nt: TGTGCCAGCAGTTACTATACCCGGGACAGCCGCTATGGCTACACCTTC

j_call: TRBJ1-1
d_call: NA
v_call: TRBV7-6
clone_size: NA
cdr3_aa: CASSLRGTGSTEAFF
cdr3_nt: TGTGCCAGCAGCTTACGTGGAACGGGGTCGACTGAAGCTTTCTTT

j_call: TRBJ2-7
d_call: NA
v_call: TRBV7-9
clone_size: NA
cdr3_aa: CASSLYGGGSYEQYF
cdr3_nt: TGTGCCAGCAGCCTCTACGGAGGAGGCTCCTACGAGCAGTACTTC

j_call: TRBJ1-5
d_call: NA
v_call: TRBV5-8
clone_size: few
cdr3_aa: CASSLGQGPNQPQHF
cdr3_nt: TGTGCCAGCAGCTTAGGGCAGGGGCCCAATCAGCCCCAGCATTTT

j_call: TRBJ2-5
d_call: NA
v_call: TRBV2
clone_size: NA
cdr3_aa: CASSGVGSRGETQYF
cdr3_nt: TGTGCCAGCAGTGGTGTCGGGTCCCGAGGAGAGACCCAGTACTTC